This T cell receptor beta chain comes out of a study of neurological immune-mediated disorders. This clonotype was counted many times. CDR1 is MNHEY, CDR2 SVGEGT, per germline. J gave up 4 bases and V 0 bases, and 4 bases lay outside the gene matches. The CDR3 covers 16 residues. Time point of the sample: technical triplicate 1. Each sequencing run yielded over 200 million TCR-beta sequences from 15-18 subjects. TCRdb reprocessed the 5' RACE reads via MiXCR and lists one record per CDR3 protein. The sample contains fewer than 25,000 distinct CDR3 sequences, about 12% of which appear only once. The gene calls are TRBV6-2 or TRBV6-3 and TRBJ2-2, with TRBD1 identical over 8 bases. The receptor was isolated from a female donor with HTLV-1-associated myelopathy (HAM/TSP). The specimen sequenced was CD4+ T cells from blood. In nucleotides, the CDR3 is TGTGCCAGCAGTTACTCCCGACAGGGGACCACCGGGGAGCTGTTTTTT. Its protein product is CASSYSRQGTTGELFF.